This T cell receptor (beta chain) was documented in a study of T-cell reconstitution after alpha-beta-depleted transplantation in children. This clonotype has at least ten counts. It was with unique molecular identifiers that the TCRbeta library was prepared. One entry per CDR3 protein, called by TCRdb with MiXCR from the PCR reads. The sample contains a few hundred thousand distinct CDR3 sequences, 10% to 15% of which appear only once. Trimming shortened V by 7 bases and J by 1 base, and 13 bases separated the two germline ends. CDR3 length: 14 amino acids. In germline, CDR1 is MNHEY, CDR2 SVGEGT. The sequence derives from a male patient younger than 18 who had a stem cell transplant for acute myeloid leukemia, so the T cells may come from the graft donor. The rearrangement joins TRBV6-2 or TRBV6-3 to TRBJ1-1; no reliable D call. Sequencing used PBMCs, mostly from graft donor cells, obtained 360 days after TCRalphabeta/CD19-depleted stem cell transplant. CDR3 in DNA: TGTGCCAGCATCCCGGGGAGGGCGAACACTGAAGCTTTCTTT. Translated, it gives CASIPGRANTEAFF.